A selection of T cell receptor beta chains follows, all from one sample in a study of cytomegalovirus exposure and HLA in healthy donors. TCRdb keeps only in-frame clones here, not all; method: immunoSEQ multiplex PCR. The sample has 150,000 to 180,000 clones; roughly 80% are singletons. Material for sequencing was PBMCs. The receptors derive from a man aged 25-40 years in good health and CMV-seropositive. CDR3s leave out the opening cysteine and the closing phenylalanine or tryptophan. Fields, in order: clone size, D gene, V gene, J gene, CDR3 protein. A D gene is named only where the DNA matches it firmly. Not all rows give a size; the values are once, few, many and, for expanded clones, a class.

abundance: -; d_gene: -; v_gene: TRBV30; j_gene: TRBJ1-2; CDR3aa: AWSVRLNGGYT
abundance: -; d_gene: -; v_gene: TRBV19; j_gene: TRBJ2-2; CDR3aa: ASSIFPNTGELF
abundance: -; d_gene: -; v_gene: TRBV5-4; j_gene: TRBJ2-7; CDR3aa: ASSVDLRGYEQY
abundance: -; d_gene: TRBD2; v_gene: TRBV5-4; j_gene: TRBJ2-3; CDR3aa: ASSLGGSVSNTQY
abundance: -; d_gene: -; v_gene: TRBV5-4; j_gene: TRBJ1-3; CDR3aa: ASSLGGVQGGNTIY
abundance: -; d_gene: -; v_gene: TRBV28; j_gene: TRBJ1-3; CDR3aa: ASSLARGFQLDTIY
abundance: -; d_gene: TRBD1; v_gene: TRBV10-3; j_gene: TRBJ1-2; CDR3aa: AISDQTGADGYT
abundance: -; d_gene: TRBD2; v_gene: TRBV5-1; j_gene: TRBJ2-1; CDR3aa: ASTAAGGMNEQF
abundance: -; d_gene: -; v_gene: TRBV5-6; j_gene: TRBJ2-2; CDR3aa: ASSLIAANTGELF
abundance: -; d_gene: -; v_gene: TRBV19; j_gene: TRBJ1-5; CDR3aa: ASRRTVSNQPQH
abundance: once; d_gene: -; v_gene: TRBV7-9; j_gene: TRBJ2-7; CDR3aa: ASSLMGHQY
abundance: -; d_gene: -; v_gene: TRBV7-9; j_gene: TRBJ1-2; CDR3aa: ASSAETGFVGYT
abundance: -; d_gene: TRBD1; v_gene: TRBV7-6; j_gene: TRBJ2-5; CDR3aa: ASSLGQGGGWETQY
abundance: -; d_gene: -; v_gene: TRBV4-3; j_gene: TRBJ1-1; CDR3aa: ASSVSTGLNTEAF
abundance: -; d_gene: TRBD1; v_gene: TRBV28; j_gene: TRBJ1-1; CDR3aa: ASSFPDRVGTEAF
abundance: -; d_gene: TRBD2; v_gene: TRBV10-3; j_gene: TRBJ2-7; CDR3aa: AIRRTSGRPYEQY
abundance: -; d_gene: -; v_gene: TRBV27; j_gene: TRBJ2-1; CDR3aa: ASSPPPGYNEQF
abundance: -; d_gene: -; v_gene: TRBV4-2; j_gene: TRBJ2-3; CDR3aa: ASSQESPGTQY
abundance: -; d_gene: TRBD1; v_gene: TRBV7-2; j_gene: TRBJ1-1; CDR3aa: ASSPGQGLFFTEAF
abundance: once; d_gene: -; v_gene: TRBV27; j_gene: TRBJ2-2; CDR3aa: ASSKEGYTGELF
abundance: -; d_gene: -; v_gene: TRBV7-9; j_gene: TRBJ1-1; CDR3aa: ASSNSQGTEAF
abundance: -; d_gene: -; v_gene: TRBV6-4; j_gene: TRBJ2-2; CDR3aa: ASSDRAGLSNTGELF
abundance: -; d_gene: TRBD2; v_gene: TRBV27; j_gene: TRBJ2-5; CDR3aa: ASGEGLETQY
abundance: -; d_gene: -; v_gene: TRBV15; j_gene: TRBJ2-5; CDR3aa: ATSRDLFQETQY
abundance: -; d_gene: -; v_gene: TRBV7-8; j_gene: TRBJ1-5; CDR3aa: ASSALGGAARNQPQH
abundance: -; d_gene: -; v_gene: TRBV5-6; j_gene: TRBJ1-5; CDR3aa: ASSRGDQPQH
abundance: -; d_gene: -; v_gene: TRBV2; j_gene: TRBJ1-2; CDR3aa: ASSRKTATTNGYT
abundance: many; d_gene: -; v_gene: TRBV7-3; j_gene: TRBJ2-3; CDR3aa: ASSYGLSTDTQY
abundance: -; d_gene: TRBD2; v_gene: TRBV7-3; j_gene: TRBJ2-7; CDR3aa: ASSLQAGESSYEQY
abundance: -; d_gene: TRBD1; v_gene: TRBV27; j_gene: TRBJ1-1; CDR3aa: ASSSGQGVEAF
abundance: -; d_gene: TRBD1; v_gene: TRBV19; j_gene: TRBJ1-2; CDR3aa: ASSIVLRDRASGYT
abundance: -; d_gene: -; v_gene: TRBV27; j_gene: TRBJ1-2; CDR3aa: ASSFSREGGYT
abundance: -; d_gene: -; v_gene: TRBV7-2; j_gene: TRBJ2-2; CDR3aa: ASSLGRVKSTGELF
abundance: -; d_gene: TRBD1; v_gene: TRBV5-1; j_gene: TRBJ2-2; CDR3aa: ASSLDGQGNTGELF
abundance: few; d_gene: -; v_gene: TRBV2; j_gene: TRBJ2-5; CDR3aa: ASSAGGQGGETQY
abundance: -; d_gene: TRBD1; v_gene: TRBV7-9; j_gene: TRBJ1-3; CDR3aa: ASGDRALGNTIY
abundance: few; d_gene: -; v_gene: TRBV6-5; j_gene: TRBJ1-1; CDR3aa: ASSPSPGNTEAF
abundance: few; d_gene: TRBD1; v_gene: TRBV15; j_gene: TRBJ1-2; CDR3aa: ATSRSGDRGKNGYT
abundance: -; d_gene: -; v_gene: TRBV7-9; j_gene: TRBJ2-7; CDR3aa: ASSFEYGGSYEQY
abundance: few; d_gene: -; v_gene: TRBV6-1; j_gene: TRBJ2-3; CDR3aa: ASSEDPGSTDTQY
abundance: -; d_gene: TRBD2; v_gene: TRBV18; j_gene: TRBJ2-3; CDR3aa: ASLTMASGGSYDTQY
abundance: -; d_gene: -; v_gene: TRBV5-1; j_gene: TRBJ1-5; CDR3aa: ASSLSPGQLSNQPQH
abundance: -; d_gene: -; v_gene: TRBV19; j_gene: TRBJ2-1; CDR3aa: ASIRTAGSYNEQF
abundance: -; d_gene: -; v_gene: TRBV7-9; j_gene: TRBJ2-1; CDR3aa: ASSLLEDNEQF
abundance: -; d_gene: -; v_gene: TRBV6-6; j_gene: TRBJ2-1; CDR3aa: ASSKPTASYNEQF
abundance: -; d_gene: -; v_gene: TRBV29-1; j_gene: TRBJ2-7; CDR3aa: SVAGDWRGEQY
abundance: -; d_gene: TRBD1; v_gene: TRBV25-1; j_gene: TRBJ2-5; CDR3aa: ASSGRQGRTETQY
abundance: -; d_gene: TRBD1; v_gene: TRBV19; j_gene: TRBJ2-7; CDR3aa: ASSARDRDTYEQY
abundance: -; d_gene: -; v_gene: TRBV19; j_gene: TRBJ1-1; CDR3aa: ASSTSDRNTEAF
abundance: -; d_gene: -; v_gene: TRBV11-2; j_gene: TRBJ1-1; CDR3aa: ASSLDSRTIAEAF
abundance: -; d_gene: -; v_gene: TRBV6-1; j_gene: TRBJ2-7; CDR3aa: ASKAGTLPSEQY
abundance: -; d_gene: TRBD2; v_gene: TRBV7-6; j_gene: TRBJ2-7; CDR3aa: ASSTRLAGDYQYGIEQY
abundance: -; d_gene: -; v_gene: TRBV6-6; j_gene: TRBJ2-6; CDR3aa: ASSYSSSGANVLT
abundance: -; d_gene: TRBD2; v_gene: TRBV27; j_gene: TRBJ2-3; CDR3aa: ASSKLAGVSDTQY
abundance: -; d_gene: -; v_gene: TRBV5-3; j_gene: TRBJ2-7; CDR3aa: ARSLEGGRYEQY